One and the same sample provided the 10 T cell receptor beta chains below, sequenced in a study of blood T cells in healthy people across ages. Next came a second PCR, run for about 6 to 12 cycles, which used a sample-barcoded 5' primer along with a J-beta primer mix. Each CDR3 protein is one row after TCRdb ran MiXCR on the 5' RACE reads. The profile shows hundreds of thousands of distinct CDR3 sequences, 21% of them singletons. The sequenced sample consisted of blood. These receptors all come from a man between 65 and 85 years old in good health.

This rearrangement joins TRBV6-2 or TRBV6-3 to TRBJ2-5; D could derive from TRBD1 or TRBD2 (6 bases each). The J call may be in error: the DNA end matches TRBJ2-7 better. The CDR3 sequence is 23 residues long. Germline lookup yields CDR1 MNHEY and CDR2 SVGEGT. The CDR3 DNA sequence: TGTGCCAGCAGTTACTCAACCTCCAAAGGGGGAGGTCAGAGCTCAAGGTCTCCCTACGAGCAGTACTTC. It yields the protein CASSYSTSKGGGQSSRSPYEQYF.

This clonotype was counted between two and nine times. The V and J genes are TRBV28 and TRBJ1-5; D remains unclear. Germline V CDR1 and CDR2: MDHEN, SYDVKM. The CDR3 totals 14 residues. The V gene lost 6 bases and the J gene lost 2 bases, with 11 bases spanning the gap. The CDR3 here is CASRETPRNQPQHF. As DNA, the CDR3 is TGTGCCAGCAGGGAAACCCCTCGCAATCAGCCCCAGCATTTT. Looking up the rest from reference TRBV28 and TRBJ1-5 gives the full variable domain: DVKVTQSSRYLVKRTGEKVFLECVQDMDHENMFWYRQDPGLGLRLIYFSYDVKMKEKGDIPEGYSVSREKKERFSLILESASTNQTSMYLCASRETPRNQPQHFGDGTRLSIL.

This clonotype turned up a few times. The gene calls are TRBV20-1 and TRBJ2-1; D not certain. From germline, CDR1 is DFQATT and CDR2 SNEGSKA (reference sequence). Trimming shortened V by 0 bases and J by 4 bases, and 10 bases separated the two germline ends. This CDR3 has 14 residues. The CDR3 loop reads CSARDRMGYNEQFF. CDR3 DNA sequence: TGCAGTGCTAGAGATAGGATGGGATACAATGAGCAGTTCTTC.

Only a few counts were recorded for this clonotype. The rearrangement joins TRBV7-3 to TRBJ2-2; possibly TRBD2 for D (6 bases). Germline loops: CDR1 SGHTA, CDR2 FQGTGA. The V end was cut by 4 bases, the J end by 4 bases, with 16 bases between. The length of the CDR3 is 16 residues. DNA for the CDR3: TGTGCCAGCAGCTCGGGGGTGGGAGTAGCCACCGGGGAGCTGTTTTTT. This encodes CASSSGVGVATGELFF. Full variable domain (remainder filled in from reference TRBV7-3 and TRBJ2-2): GAGVSQTPSNKVTEKGKYVELRCDPISGHTALYWYRQSLGQGPEFLIYFQGTGAADDSGLPNDRFFAVRPEGSVSTLKIQRTERGDSAVYLCASSSGVGVATGELFFGEGSRLTVL.

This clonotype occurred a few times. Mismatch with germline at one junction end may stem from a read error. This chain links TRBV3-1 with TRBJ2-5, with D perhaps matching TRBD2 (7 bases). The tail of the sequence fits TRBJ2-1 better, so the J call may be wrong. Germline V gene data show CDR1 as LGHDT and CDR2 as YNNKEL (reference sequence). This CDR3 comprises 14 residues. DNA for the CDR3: TGTACCAGCAGCCAAGAAGGGGGAGGGAATGAGCAGTTCTTC. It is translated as CTSSQEGGGNEQFF.

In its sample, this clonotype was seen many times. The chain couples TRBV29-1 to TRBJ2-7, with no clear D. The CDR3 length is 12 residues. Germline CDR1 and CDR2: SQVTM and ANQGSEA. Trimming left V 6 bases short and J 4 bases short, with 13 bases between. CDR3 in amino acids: CSVPGIGYEQYF. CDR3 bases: TGCAGCGTCCCTGGGATCGGGTACGAGCAGTACTTC.

In DNA form, the CDR3 reads TGTGCCAGCAGCGTAGAGACTAGCGGCGGGGAGCTGTTTTTT. Its protein is CASSVETSGGELFF. The chain uses TRBV9 and TRBJ2-2; TRBD2 agrees at 9 bases. The germline gives CDR1 SGDLS, CDR2 YYNGEE. CDR3 length equals 14 residues. After removal of 0 bases from V and 7 bases from J, the junction contained 1 base not matched to a gene. Full variable domain (missing parts from reference TRBV9 and TRBJ2-2): DSGVTQTPKHLITATGQRVTLRCSPRSGDLSVYWYQQSLDQGLQFLIQYYNGEERAKGNILERFSAQQFPDLHSELNLSSLELGDSALYFCASSVETSGGELFFGEGSRLTVL.

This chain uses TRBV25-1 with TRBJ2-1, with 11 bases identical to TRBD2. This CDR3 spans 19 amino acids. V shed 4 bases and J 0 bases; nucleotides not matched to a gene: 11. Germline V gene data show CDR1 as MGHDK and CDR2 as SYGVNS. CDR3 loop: CASSGLAGRPEGSYNEQFF. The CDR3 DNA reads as TGTGCCAGCAGTGGACTAGCGGGAAGGCCGGAGGGCTCCTACAATGAGCAGTTCTTC.

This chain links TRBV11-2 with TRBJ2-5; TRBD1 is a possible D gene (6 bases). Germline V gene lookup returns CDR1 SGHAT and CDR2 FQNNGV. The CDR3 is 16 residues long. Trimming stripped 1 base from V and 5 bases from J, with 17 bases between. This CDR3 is CASSLAEQGIRETQYF. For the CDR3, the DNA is TGTGCCAGCAGCTTAGCCGAACAGGGAATCCGGGAGACCCAGTACTTC.

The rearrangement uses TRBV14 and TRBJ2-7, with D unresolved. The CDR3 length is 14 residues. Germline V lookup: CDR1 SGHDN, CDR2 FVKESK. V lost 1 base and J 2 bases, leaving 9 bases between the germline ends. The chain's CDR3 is CASSQAPETYEQYF. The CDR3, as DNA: TGTGCCAGCAGCCAAGCCCCGGAGACCTACGAGCAGTACTTC.